The 31 T cell receptor beta chains in this list originate from one sample, sequenced in a study of OX40 agonist ivuxolimab in advanced cancers. Sequencing was performed with immunoSEQ multiplex PCR; in TCRdb, only in-frame clones are kept and a portion is missing. The table records tens of thousands of clones, roughly 80% of them present only once. Sequences were derived from CD4+ or CD8+ T cells sorted from blood, sampled in a trial of the OX40 agonist ivuxolimab. These receptors originate from an adult with an advanced solid tumor such as melanoma, head and neck, liver or kidney cancer.

The chain has TRBV7-8 and TRBJ2-2; D might be TRBD2 (6 bases). V was pared by 8 bases and J by 1 base, with 17 bases between. In germline, CDR1 is SGHVS, CDR2 FQNEAQ. The CDR3 length is 16 residues. The CDR3 loop reads CASPGYGGGNTGELFF. CDR3 nucleotide sequence: TGTGCCAGCCCGGGCTACGGGGGAGGGAACACCGGGGAGCTGTTTTTT. The full variable domain, completed using reference TRBV7-8 and TRBJ2-2, is GAGVSQSPRYKVAKRGQDVALRCDPISGHVSLFWYQQALGQGPEFLTYFQNEAQLDKSGLPSDRFFAERPEGSVSTLKIQRTQQEDSAVYLCASPGYGGGNTGELFFGEGSRLTVL.

The chain has TRBV15 and TRBJ2-5; maybe TRBD2 (6 bases). V dropped 0 bases and J dropped 4 bases, with 9 bases sitting between them. Germline V gene data show CDR1 as LNHNV and CDR2 as YYDKDF (reference sequence). This CDR3 contains 14 residues. The CDR3: CATSRDRGTETQYF. As DNA, the CDR3 is TGTGCCACCAGCAGAGATCGGGGGACAGAGACCCAGTACTTC.

CDR3 sequence (DNA): TGTGCCAGCAGCCAAAGACAGGCCCAGGGAGTTGGGTTAGACAATGAGCAGTTCTTC. Its translation is CASSQRQAQGVGLDNEQFF. The V call is TRBV4-2, the J call TRBJ2-1; the D gene is possibly TRBD1 (6 bases). In germline, CDR1 is LGHNA, CDR2 YNFKEQ. CDR3 length: 19 residues. Trimming took 2 bases from V and 5 from J, leaving 25 bases between them.

To note about this clone: Other DNA sequences in the same sample also yield this CDR3. The J gene is TRBJ2-7, the V gene TRBV7-8, with D uncertain. The CDR3 is made up of 13 amino acids. In germline, CDR1 is SGHVS, CDR2 FQNEAQ. V dropped 1 base and J dropped 3 bases, with 7 bases sitting between them. CDR3 DNA: TGTGCCAGCAGCTTAGACCGGAGCTACGAGCAGTACTTC. Translating gives CASSLDRSYEQYF.

The V gene is TRBV2, the J gene TRBJ1-4; no clear D gene. This CDR3 contains 14 residues. Per the germline V gene, CDR1 is SNHLY and CDR2 is FYNNEI. Trimming stripped 11 bases from V and 5 bases from J, with 18 bases between. The CDR3 bases are TGTGCCGGCCGAGCCACCGCTAACAATGAAAAACTGTTTTTT. Protein product: CAGRATANNEKLFF.

The V call is TRBV19, the J call TRBJ2-3, with TRBD1 identical over 7 bases. Germline lookup yields CDR1 LNHDA and CDR2 SQIVND (reference sequence). The J segment lost 1 base and the V segment lost 7 bases, leaving 5 bases of the junction unmatched. The CDR3 extends over 14 amino acids. DNA of the CDR3: TGTGCCAGTACTTCCGGGACAGGCACAGATACGCAGTATTTT. This translates into CASTSGTGTDTQYF.

J is TRBJ1-4 and V is TRBV2; 7 nucleotides line up with TRBD1. Germline V gives CDR1 SNHLY, CDR2 FYNNEI. The CDR3 runs to 14 residues. V shed 6 bases and J 7 bases; nucleotides not matched to a gene: 8. The CDR3 DNA is TGTGCCAGCAGCCGTGACAGGGCCTTTGAAAAACTGTTTTTT. It is translated as CASSRDRAFEKLFF.

The CDR3 protein is CASSLDSQYEQYF. CDR3 coding DNA: TGTGCCAGCAGCTTGGACAGTCAATACGAGCAGTACTTC. This chain joins TRBV11-3 and TRBJ2-7, with D maybe TRBD1 (6 bases). V shed 3 bases and J shed 4 bases, with 10 bases lying between them. This CDR3 region has 13 residues. CDR1 SGHNT and CDR2 YENEEA come from the germline V gene.

This sequence joins TRBV7-8 and TRBJ1-2; the D is unclear. Deletions cut 5 bases from V and 3 bases from J, with 7 bases between. Germline V gene lookup returns CDR1 SGHVS and CDR2 FQNEAQ. This CDR3 is 12 amino acids long. The CDR3: CASSPGDYGYTF. The CDR3, as DNA: TGTGCCAGCAGCCCCGGGGACTATGGCTACACCTTC.

This chain joins TRBV2 and TRBJ2-2; 7 bases agree with TRBD1. Germline trimming cut 3 bases from V and 6 bases from J; bases unmatched to any gene: 10. Germline V gives CDR1 SNHLY, CDR2 FYNNEI. The CDR3 covers 16 residues. The CDR3 bases are TGTGCCAGCAGTGACCCAGGGGGTGATTTGTCCGGGGAGCTGTTTTTT. It encodes CASSDPGGDLSGELFF.

This sequence joins TRBV6-1 and TRBJ2-2; TRBD1 is a possible D gene (5 bases). In germline, CDR1 is MNHNS, CDR2 SASEGT. Trimming took off 2 bases at V and 5 bases at J, with 12 bases between the two ends. This CDR3 comprises 15 residues. CDR3 nucleotides: TGTGCCAGCAGTGAACAAGTCTCAGGGACCGGGGAGCTGTTTTTT. Amino acids: CASSEQVSGTGELFF.

This clone occurred once. The CDR3 DNA is TGTGCCAGCAGCATACACCCTAGCGGGAGTAGTTCCGGGGAGCTGTTTTTT. Residues: CASSIHPSGSSSGELFF. This chain uses TRBV9 with TRBJ2-2; 10 bases are shared with TRBD2. V gave up 4 bases and J gave up 6 bases; unmatched junction bases: 12. CDR3 length: 17 amino acids. Germline V CDR1 and CDR2: SGDLS, YYNGEE.

The V and J genes are TRBV10-2 and TRBJ1-6, with a possible D match to TRBD1 (6 bases). Between the trimmed V and J ends, which lost 8 bases and 3 bases, there was a span of 17 bases. This CDR3 has 16 amino acids. The germline CDR1 and CDR2 sequences are WSHSY and SAAADI. The CDR3, as DNA: TGCGCCAGCCGACGGGACACGGGCGTCTATAATTCACCCCTCCACTTT. Its translation is CASRRDTGVYNSPLHF.

The genes are TRBV11-1 and TRBJ2-5; D is possibly TRBD1 (6 bases). The CDR3 extends over 15 amino acids. Trimming removed 4 bases at V and 4 bases at J, with 16 bases between. Germline V gives CDR1 SGHAT, CDR2 FQDESV (reference sequence). The CDR3 DNA is TGTGCCAGCAGCTGGCGACTACAGGGTTCAGAGACCCAGTACTTC. Residues: CASSWRLQGSETQYF.

This chain connects TRBV19 to TRBJ2-2; maybe TRBD1 (6 bases). CDR3 length equals 15 residues. Germline V gene lookup returns CDR1 LNHDA and CDR2 SQIVND (reference sequence). Trimming shortened V by 7 bases and J by 4 bases, and 16 bases separated the two germline ends. This CDR3 reads CASNEGVGSTGELFF. CDR3 DNA: TGTGCCAGTAATGAGGGGGTGGGGAGCACCGGGGAGCTGTTTTTT.

V and J are TRBV19 and TRBJ2-2; D ambiguous. The CDR3 covers 13 residues. The germline V gene has CDR1 LNHDA and CDR2 SQIVND (reference sequence). The V end was cut by 3 bases, the J end by 4 bases, with 6 bases between. CDR3 loop: CASSIQITGELFF. CDR3 bases: TGTGCCAGTAGTATCCAGATCACCGGGGAGCTGTTTTTT.

V usage is TRBV30 and J usage is TRBJ2-6; 8 bases match TRBD1. With 0 bases clipped from V and 0 bases from J, the junction kept 7 bases outside the gene matches. The CDR3 is 18 amino acids. Germline lookup yields CDR1 GTSNPN and CDR2 SVGIG (reference sequence). The CDR3 nucleotides are TGTGCCTGGAGTGTAACCGGACAGGGAAACTCTGGGGCCAACGTCCTGACTTTC. Translation: CAWSVTGQGNSGANVLTF. Combining the CDR3 with reference TRBV30 and TRBJ2-6 gives the whole variable domain SQTIHQWPATLVQPVGSPLSLECTVEGTSNPNLYWYRQAAGRGLQLLFYSVGIGQISSEVPQNLSASRPQDRQFILSSKKLLLSDSGFYLCAWSVTGQGNSGANVLTFGAGSRLTVL.

The gene calls are TRBV5-1 and TRBJ2-5, with D perhaps given as TRBD1 or TRBD2 (5 bases each). The CDR3 has 15 residues. Trimming shortened V by 1 base and J by 5 bases, and 15 bases separated the two germline ends. CDR1 SGHRS and CDR2 YFSETQ come from the germline V gene. This CDR3 reads CASSLLGRVAETQYF. The CDR3 DNA reads TGCGCCAGCAGCTTGTTGGGACGGGTGGCTGAGACCCAGTACTTC.

The chain is built from TRBV20-1 and TRBJ2-3; D uncertain. V shed 6 bases and J shed 5 bases, with 9 bases lying between them. The CDR3 spans 11 residues. Germline values: CDR1 DFQATT, CDR2 SNEGSKA (reference sequence). In DNA, the CDR3 is TGCAGTGCAAACCTGGGAGATACGCAGTATTTT. Residues: CSANLGDTQYF.

The chain has TRBV15 and TRBJ1-1; D is ambiguous. Trimming pared 0 bases from V and 7 bases from J, leaving 6 bases between. The CDR3 has 12 amino acids. CDR1 and CDR2 (germline): LNHNV, YYDKDF (reference sequence). The CDR3 reads CATSRDGIEAFF. CDR3 sequence (DNA): TGTGCCACCAGCAGAGACGGTATTGAAGCTTTCTTT.

This rearrangement joins TRBV10-3 to TRBJ2-7; 7 bases agree with TRBD1. V lost 3 bases and J lost 2; bases outside the gene matches: 10. This CDR3 comprises 16 residues. Germline V gives CDR1 ENHRY, CDR2 SYGVKD. The CDR3 DNA sequence: TGTGCCATCAGTGATAATTCAGGTACAGGGGCCTACGAGCAGTACTTC. Its translation is CAISDNSGTGAYEQYF.

The chain uses TRBV21-1 and TRBJ2-3; the D segment call TRBD2 is taken from the table without a DNA check. TRBV21-1 is classified as a pseudogene. CDR3 length equals 21 residues. The CDR3 DNA reads TGTGCCAGCAGCAGACTTACTAGCGGGAGGACAGGCCAGGGCGGCACAGATACGCAGTATTTT. Protein: CASSRLTSGRTGQGGTDTQYF.

J is TRBJ2-7 and V is TRBV5-1; D gene ambiguous. CDR3 length: 13 residues. Germline V CDR1 and CDR2: SGHRS, YFSETQ. With 3 bases removed from V and 3 bases from J, the gap between germline ends came to 10 bases. This CDR3 reads CASSSALLYEQYF. DNA for the CDR3: TGCGCCAGCAGCTCAGCCCTCCTCTACGAGCAGTACTTC.

The chain joins TRBV25-1 to TRBJ1-4; TRBD1 matches 7 bases. The germline V gene has CDR1 MGHDK and CDR2 SYGVNS. V dropped 6 bases and J dropped 5; count of bases not matched to a gene: 9. CDR3 length: 15 residues. For the CDR3, the DNA is TGTGCCAGCAGCCTAAGGACAGGCACGAATGAAAAACTGTTTTTT. Amino acids: CASSLRTGTNEKLFF.

J is TRBJ2-3 and V is TRBV6-6; D unresolved. Deletions cut 2 bases from V and 4 bases from J, with 10 bases between. This CDR3 spans 14 amino acids. CDR1 is MNHNY, CDR2 SVGAGI, per germline (reference sequence). The CDR3 is CASSYPGVADTQYF. In DNA, the CDR3 is TGTGCCAGCAGTTACCCGGGCGTAGCAGATACGCAGTATTTT.

This clone came up a few times. The V call is TRBV14, the J call TRBJ2-7; TRBD1 matches 7 bases. Germline V gives CDR1 SGHDN, CDR2 FVKESK. V shed 4 bases and J 4 bases; nucleotides not matched to a gene: 4. The CDR3 is 13 residues long. CDR3 coding DNA: TGTGCCAGCAGCCTCGGGACAGAGTACGAGCAGTACTTC. Translating gives CASSLGTEYEQYF.

This chain uses TRBV11-1 with TRBJ2-7; TRBD2 is a possible D gene (5 bases). There are 15 residues in the CDR3. CDR1 and CDR2 (germline): SGHAT, FQDESV (reference sequence). Trimming left V 5 bases short and J 2 bases short, with 16 bases between. CDR3 coding DNA: TGTGCCAGCAGCCCGCGGCGGGCAGCCACCTACGAGCAGTACTTC. The encoded protein is CASSPRRAATYEQYF.

This chain connects TRBV9 to TRBJ2-7; D is uncertain. The CDR3 spans 15 residues. V lost 2 bases, J lost 0 bases, and 12 bases lay in between. Germline CDR1 SGDLS, CDR2 YYNGEE. CDR3 bases: TGTGCCAGCAGCGTTTTTGCACAGAGCTCCTACGAGCAGTACTTC. It encodes CASSVFAQSSYEQYF.

V usage is TRBV19 and J usage is TRBJ2-7; D is perhaps TRBD2 (5 bases). This CDR3 has 13 amino acids. Trimming shortened V by 3 bases and J by 3 bases, and 9 bases separated the two germline ends. Germline values: CDR1 LNHDA, CDR2 SQIVND (reference sequence). CDR3 protein: CASSMKAGYEQYF. For the CDR3, the DNA is TGTGCCAGTAGTATGAAGGCGGGCTACGAGCAGTACTTC.

V and J are TRBV11-2 and TRBJ2-2, with TRBD2 matching over 10 bases. Germline V CDR1 and CDR2: SGHAT, FQNNGV. CDR3 length equals 16 residues. Trimming took 5 bases from V and 7 from J; bases not matched to a gene: 10. CDR3 coding DNA: TGTGCCAGCAGCCTCGGGACTAGCGTTTTTGACGGGGAGCTGTTTTTT. The encoded protein is CASSLGTSVFDGELFF.

This clone is a singleton in its sample. This chain uses TRBV5-1 with TRBJ2-3; unclear D gene. V lost 7 bases and J lost 7, with 10 bases in between. CDR1 is SGHRS, CDR2 YFSETQ, per germline. This CDR3 region has 11 residues. Written as DNA, the CDR3 is TGCGCCAGCCGCCACGACCATACGCAGTATTTT. Encoded protein: CASRHDHTQYF.